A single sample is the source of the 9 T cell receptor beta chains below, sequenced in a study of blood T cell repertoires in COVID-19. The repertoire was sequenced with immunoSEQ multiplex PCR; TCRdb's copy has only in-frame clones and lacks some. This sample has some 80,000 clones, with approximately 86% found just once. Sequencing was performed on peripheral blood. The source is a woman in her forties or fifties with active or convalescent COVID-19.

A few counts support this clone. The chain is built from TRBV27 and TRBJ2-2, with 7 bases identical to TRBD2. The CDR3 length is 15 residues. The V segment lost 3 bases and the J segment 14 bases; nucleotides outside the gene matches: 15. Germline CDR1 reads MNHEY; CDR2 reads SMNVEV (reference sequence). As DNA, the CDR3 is TGTGCCAGCAGTTTGAGATCTAGCGGAACCCGTGTACTGTTTTTT. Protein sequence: CASSLRSSGTRVLFF.

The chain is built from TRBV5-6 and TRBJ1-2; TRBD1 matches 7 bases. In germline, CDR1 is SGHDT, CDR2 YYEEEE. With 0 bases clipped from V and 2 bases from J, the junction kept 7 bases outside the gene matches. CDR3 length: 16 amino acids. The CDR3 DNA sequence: TGTGCCAGCAGCTTGGCTAATCGACAGGGAAACTATGGCTACACCTTC. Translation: CASSLANRQGNYGYTF. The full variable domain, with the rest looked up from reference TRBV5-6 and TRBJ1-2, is DAGVTQSPTHLIKTRGQQVTLRCSPKSGHDTVSWYQQALGQGPQFIFQYYEEEERQRGNFPDRFSGHQFPNYSSELNVNALLLGDSALYLCASSLANRQGNYGYTFGSGTRLTVV.

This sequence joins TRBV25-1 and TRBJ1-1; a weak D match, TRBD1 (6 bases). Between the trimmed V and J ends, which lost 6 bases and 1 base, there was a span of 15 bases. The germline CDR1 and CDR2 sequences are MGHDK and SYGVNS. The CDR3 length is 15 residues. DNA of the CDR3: TGTGCCAGCAGGGGGGGGCAGACTAAGAACACTGAAGCTTTCTTT. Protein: CASRGGQTKNTEAFF.

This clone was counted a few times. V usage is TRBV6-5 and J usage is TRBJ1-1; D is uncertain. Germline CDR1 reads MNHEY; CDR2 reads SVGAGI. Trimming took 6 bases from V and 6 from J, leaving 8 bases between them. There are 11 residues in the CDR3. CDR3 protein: CASRNQAEAFF. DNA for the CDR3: TGTGCCAGCAGAAATCAGGCTGAAGCTTTCTTT.

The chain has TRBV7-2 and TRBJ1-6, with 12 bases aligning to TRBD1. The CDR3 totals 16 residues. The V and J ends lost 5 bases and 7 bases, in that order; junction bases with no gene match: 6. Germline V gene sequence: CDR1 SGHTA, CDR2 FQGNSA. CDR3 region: CASSGTGGSVNSPLHF. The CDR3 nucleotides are TGTGCCAGCAGCGGGACAGGGGGCTCGGTAAATTCACCCCTCCACTTT.

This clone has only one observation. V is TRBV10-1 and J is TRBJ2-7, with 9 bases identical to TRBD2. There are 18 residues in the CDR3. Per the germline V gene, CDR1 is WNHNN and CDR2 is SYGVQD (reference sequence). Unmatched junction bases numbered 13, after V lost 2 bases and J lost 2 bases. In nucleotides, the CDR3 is TGCGCCAGCAGTGAGCCCCGTAGCGGGGGCTCCGTTGCCTACGAGCAGTACTTC. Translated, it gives CASSEPRSGGSVAYEQYF.

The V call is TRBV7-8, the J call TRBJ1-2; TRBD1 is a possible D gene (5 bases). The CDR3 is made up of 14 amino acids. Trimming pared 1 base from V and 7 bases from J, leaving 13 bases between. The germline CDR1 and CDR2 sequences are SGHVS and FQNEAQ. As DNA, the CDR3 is TGTGCCAGCAGCTTAGGTGGGGCCGTGCGTGGCTACACCTTC. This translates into CASSLGGAVRGYTF.

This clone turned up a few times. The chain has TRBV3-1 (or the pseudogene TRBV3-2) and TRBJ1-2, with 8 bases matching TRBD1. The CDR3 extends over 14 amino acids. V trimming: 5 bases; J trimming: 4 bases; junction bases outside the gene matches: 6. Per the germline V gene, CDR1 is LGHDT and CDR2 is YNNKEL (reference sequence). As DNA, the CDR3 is TGTGCCAGCAGCTCCCCAGGGGGCGTCTATGGCTACACCTTC. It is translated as CASSSPGGVYGYTF.

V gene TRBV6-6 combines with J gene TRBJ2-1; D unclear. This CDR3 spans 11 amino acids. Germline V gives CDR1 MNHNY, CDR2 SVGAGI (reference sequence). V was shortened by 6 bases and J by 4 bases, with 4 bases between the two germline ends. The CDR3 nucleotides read TGTGCCAGCAGGAGGTACAATGAGCAGTTCTTC. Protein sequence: CASRRYNEQFF.